This entry lists 28 T cell receptor beta chains sequenced from one sample in a study of cytomegalovirus exposure and HLA in healthy donors. Primers: 60 Vbeta forward and 13 Jbeta reverse. Clones were read by immunoSEQ multiplex PCR, and TCRdb kept only the in-frame ones, dropping some. The sample includes approximately 91,000 clones, 64% of them seen just once. Input material: PBMCs. Receptors originate from a human donor in good health.

The chain uses TRBV5-6 and TRBJ1-5; D might be TRBD1 (6 bases). The germline V gene has CDR1 SGHDT and CDR2 YYEEEE. The V end was cut by 4 bases, the J end by 0 bases, with 11 bases between. There are 15 residues in the CDR3. The CDR3 here is CASSVGHHSNQPQHF. The CDR3, as DNA: TGTGCCAGCAGCGTGGGACACCATAGCAATCAGCCCCAGCATTTT.

The table lists this clone with a count of one. The J gene is TRBJ2-7, the V gene TRBV4-1; tentatively, D is TRBD2 (6 bases). Germline V CDR1 and CDR2: MGHRA, YSYEKL. The CDR3 is made up of 16 amino acids. The V end lost 3 bases, the J end lost 3 bases, and 18 bases lay between the germline ends. The CDR3 protein is CASSHPSAGGIYEQYF. For the CDR3, the DNA is TGCGCCAGCAGCCACCCCTCAGCCGGGGGAATCTACGAGCAGTACTTC.

This sequence joins TRBV5-6 and TRBJ1-1; D perhaps matches TRBD1 (5 bases). The V gene lost 0 bases and the J gene lost 3 bases, with 12 bases spanning the gap. This CDR3 has 15 residues. Germline-derived CDR1 and CDR2 are SGHDT and YYEEEE. The CDR3 sequence is CASSLGGGLDTEAFF. In nucleotides, the CDR3 is TGTGCCAGCAGCTTGGGTGGGGGGTTAGACACTGAAGCTTTCTTT.

The chain couples TRBV7-2 to TRBJ2-7, with a tentative D call TRBD1 (5 bases). The CDR3 length is 15 residues. Trimming took 8 bases from V and 0 from J, leaving 17 bases between them. Germline values: CDR1 SGHTA, CDR2 FQGNSA. In DNA, the CDR3 is TGTGCCAGCTCTTCAACAGGAGATAGCTCCTACGAGCAGTACTTC. Protein product: CASSSTGDSSYEQYF.

V usage is TRBV19 and J usage is TRBJ2-3; D is ambiguous. V lost 3 bases and J 5 bases, leaving 9 bases between the germline ends. The length of the CDR3 is 13 residues. Germline CDR1 is LNHDA and CDR2 is SQIVND (reference sequence). Written as DNA, the CDR3 is TGTGCCAGTAGTATCTCAGTCAGAGATACGCAGTATTTT. Residues: CASSISVRDTQYF.

In its sample, this clone was seen a few times. The chain combines TRBV10-1 with TRBJ1-4; a possible D gene is TRBD1 (6 bases). V shed 2 bases and J shed 7 bases, with 14 bases lying between them. CDR1 and CDR2 from the germline V gene are WNHNN and SYGVQD (reference sequence). This CDR3 contains 15 residues. CDR3 nucleotides: TGCGCCAGCAGTGAGACAGGGTTTGATGCTGAAAAACTGTTTTTT. This encodes CASSETGFDAEKLFF.

V and J are TRBV15 and TRBJ1-1; possibly TRBD1 for D (5 bases). Germline loops: CDR1 LNHNV, CDR2 YYDKDF (reference sequence). There are 15 residues in the CDR3. The V end lost 1 base, the J end lost 3 bases, and 12 bases lay between the germline ends. In DNA, the CDR3 is TGTGCCACCAGCAGAGCTGGGACTACGGACACTGAAGCTTTCTTT. Translation gives CATSRAGTTDTEAFF.

This clone has just a few counts. The V and J genes are TRBV5-4 and TRBJ2-5, with 9 bases identical to TRBD1. CDR1 and CDR2 (germline): SGHNT, YYREEE (reference sequence). The CDR3 extends over 14 amino acids. The V and J ends lost 5 bases and 5 bases, in that order; junction bases with no gene match: 7. CDR3 DNA: TGTGCCAGCAGTACCCGGACAGGGGATGAGACCCAGTACTTC. It translates to CASSTRTGDETQYF.

V is TRBV5-4 and J is TRBJ2-6; the match to TRBD1 covers 7 bases. The CDR3 runs 15 residues. Germline CDR1 SGHNT, CDR2 YYREEE (reference sequence). V lost 3 bases to trimming and J lost 12 bases; unmatched junction nucleotides: 12. CDR3 nucleotide sequence: TGTGCCAGCAGCTATGGGACAGCCGAAGTGGGCGTCCTGACTTTC. Translating it yields CASSYGTAEVGVLTF.

The V and J genes are TRBV7-9 and TRBJ2-5, with a tentative D call TRBD1 (6 bases). The CDR3 loop spans 15 amino acids. Deletions cut 1 base from V and 2 bases from J, with 11 bases between. Germline CDR1 SEHNR, CDR2 FQNEAQ (reference sequence). CDR3 DNA: TGTGCCAGCAGCTTAGTTTGGGACATGCAAGAGACCCAGTACTTC. Translating it yields CASSLVWDMQETQYF.

This chain connects TRBV6-1 to TRBJ2-1, with D tentatively TRBD2 (6 bases). The V gene lost 3 bases and the J gene lost 3 bases, with 6 bases spanning the gap. The CDR3 is 13 amino acids. In germline, CDR1 is MNHNS, CDR2 SASEGT. CDR3 region: CASSERGYNEQFF. The CDR3 DNA is TGTGCCAGCAGTGAGCGGGGCTACAATGAGCAGTTCTTC.

This clone showed up just a few times. The chain employs TRBV27 and TRBJ1-1; TRBD1 matches at 8 bases. V was clipped by 5 bases and J by 0 bases; unmatched bases: 5. The length of the CDR3 is 15 residues. Per the germline V gene, CDR1 is MNHEY and CDR2 is SMNVEV (reference sequence). The DNA of the CDR3 is TGTGCCAGCAGTCCGAGACAGGGGATGAACACTGAAGCTTTCTTT. The encoded protein is CASSPRQGMNTEAFF.

To note about this clone: A read error may account for a junction end that differs from germline. This chain uses TRBV4-3 with TRBJ1-3, with TRBD1 identical over 11 bases. This CDR3 region has 18 residues. Germline CDR1 reads LGHNA; CDR2 reads YSLEER. The CDR3 loop is CASSQVTGQGASGNTIHF. In nucleotides, the CDR3 is TGCGCCAGCAGCCAAGTTACCGGACAGGGGGCTTCTGGAAACACCATACATTTT.

This clone showed up just a few times. Other DNA sequences in the sample encode the same CDR3. The rearrangement uses TRBV19 and TRBJ2-3; TRBD2 matches 7 bases. CDR1 and CDR2 (germline): LNHDA, SQIVND (reference sequence). J was trimmed by 3 bases and V by 5 bases; bases with no gene match: 2. This CDR3 is 13 amino acids long. CDR3 sequence reads: CASSWRGTDTQYF. The DNA for the CDR3 is TGTGCCAGTAGTTGGCGGGGGACAGATACGCAGTATTTT.

V is TRBV9 and J is TRBJ2-2; D is uncertain. This CDR3 is built from 17 residues. V was shortened by 0 bases and J by 1 base, with 13 bases between the two germline ends. The germline CDR1 and CDR2 sequences are SGDLS and YYNGEE. The CDR3 coding sequence is TGTGCCAGCAGCGTAGTTTCGAGAATGAAGAACACCGGGGAGCTGTTTTTT. It specifies CASSVVSRMKNTGELFF.

The J gene is TRBJ1-5, the V gene TRBV19; D unclear. The germline V gene has CDR1 LNHDA and CDR2 SQIVND (reference sequence). The CDR3 loop spans 14 amino acids. V gave up 2 bases and J gave up 2 bases, with 7 bases separating them. The CDR3: CASSIYQGNQPQHF. CDR3 DNA sequence: TGTGCCAGTAGTATATATCAGGGCAATCAGCCCCAGCATTTT.

The chain carries TRBV28 and TRBJ1-1; perhaps TRBD1 as D (6 bases). Trimming shortened V by 5 bases and J by 5 bases, and 18 bases separated the two germline ends. This CDR3 comprises 15 residues. CDR1 is MDHEN, CDR2 SYDVKM, per germline. CDR3 residues: CASSPATFQGTEAFF. CDR3 in DNA: TGTGCCAGCAGTCCCGCGACCTTCCAGGGGACTGAAGCTTTCTTT.

This CDR3 is CAWSRPSLETQYF. The CDR3, as DNA: TGTGCCTGGAGTCGTCCCTCCCTAGAGACCCAGTACTTC. The V call is TRBV30, the J call TRBJ2-5; D remains ambiguous. The CDR3 extends over 13 amino acids. The germline V and J ends were trimmed by 2 bases and 4 bases, with 11 bases remaining between them. Germline values: CDR1 GTSNPN, CDR2 SVGIG (reference sequence).

This chain connects TRBV27 to TRBJ2-1; 12 nucleotides line up with TRBD2. Germline V lookup: CDR1 MNHEY, CDR2 SMNVEV (reference sequence). CDR3 length: 17 amino acids. V trimming: 1 base; J trimming: 6 bases; junction bases outside the gene matches: 7. The CDR3 nucleotides read TGTGCCAGCAGTTTATTGTCTAGCGGGGGGGCCCGCAATGAGCAGTTCTTC. It encodes CASSLLSSGGARNEQFF.

This chain links TRBV7-9 with TRBJ1-2, with 7 positions matching TRBD1. V was clipped by 1 base and J by 2 bases; unmatched bases: 7. The CDR3 extends over 16 amino acids. From germline, CDR1 is SEHNR and CDR2 FQNEAQ (reference sequence). Here the CDR3 reads CASSLGTGLENYGYTF. In DNA, the CDR3 is TGTGCCAGCAGCTTAGGGACAGGCCTGGAAAACTATGGCTACACCTTC.

This chain connects TRBV10-3 to TRBJ1-5; D unresolved. The CDR3 sequence is 14 residues long. The V gene lost 0 bases and the J gene lost 3 bases, with 6 bases spanning the gap. From germline, CDR1 is ENHRY and CDR2 SYGVKD. CDR3: CAISESAVNQPQHF. DNA for the CDR3: TGTGCCATCAGTGAGTCGGCAGTCAATCAGCCCCAGCATTTT.

In its sample, this clone was seen a few times. The chain employs TRBV29-1 and TRBJ2-5, with TRBD2 identical over 8 bases. Germline-derived CDR1 and CDR2 are SQVTM and ANQGSEA. This CDR3 comprises 14 residues. The DNA for the CDR3 is TGCAGTGGTCTGGACACGGGGGGGCAAGAGACCCAGTACTTC. It translates to CSGLDTGGQETQYF.

The gene calls are TRBV18 and TRBJ2-1; tentative D call: TRBD2 (5 bases). The CDR3 is 14 residues long. Germline CDR1 is KGHSH and CDR2 is LQKENI. The ends were cut back, 4 bases at V and 4 bases at J, with 11 bases in the middle. The CDR3 reads CASSLADYYNEQFF. The CDR3 bases are TGTGCCAGCTCACTTGCAGACTATTACAATGAGCAGTTCTTC.

The gene calls are TRBV5-1 and TRBJ2-2; 9 bases match TRBD1. After removal of 3 bases from V and 3 bases from J, the junction contained 12 bases not matched to a gene. The CDR3 covers 18 residues. CDR1 SGHRS and CDR2 YFSETQ come from the germline V gene. The DNA for the CDR3 is TGCGCCAGCAGCTCCGTAGGACAGGGGAGGGGCGACACCGGGGAGCTGTTTTTT. It codes for CASSSVGQGRGDTGELFF.

A few counts support this clone. The chain carries TRBV6-4 and TRBJ2-2, with unresolved D. The V end lost 2 bases, the J end lost 2 bases, and 9 bases lay between the germline ends. The CDR3 sequence is 15 residues long. The germline gives CDR1 MRHNA, CDR2 SNTAGT. The CDR3 region is CASSDGQSNTGELFF. The CDR3 DNA reads TGTGCCAGCAGTGACGGGCAGTCAAACACCGGGGAGCTGTTTTTT.

The table lists this clone with a few counts. The gene calls are TRBV10-3 and TRBJ2-5; 9 nucleotides agree with TRBD1. V gave up 4 bases and J gave up 0 bases; unmatched junction bases: 6. The CDR3 is made up of 16 amino acids. Germline lookup yields CDR1 ENHRY and CDR2 SYGVKD. In DNA, the CDR3 is TGTGCCATCAGTGGCGGACAGGGGAGGGACCAAGAGACCCAGTACTTC. Its protein product is CAISGGQGRDQETQYF.

The CDR3 region is CAWSVRRSPILETQYF. The CDR3 DNA follows: TGTGCCTGGAGTGTACGAAGGAGCCCGATCCTAGAGACCCAGTACTTC. V and J are TRBV30 and TRBJ2-5; no clear D gene. The CDR3 sequence is 16 residues long. Germline CDR1 and CDR2: GTSNPN and SVGIG (reference sequence). The V gene lost 0 bases and the J gene lost 4 bases, with 18 bases spanning the gap.

This clone was seen just once. The chain links TRBV5-6 to TRBJ1-2; TRBD1 matches at 9 bases. The CDR3 covers 15 residues. The germline V gene has CDR1 SGHDT and CDR2 YYEEEE. Trimming took 4 bases from V and 3 from J; bases not matched to a gene: 7. CDR3 in amino acids: CASSGRDRDYYGYTF. The CDR3 bases are TGTGCCAGCAGCGGCCGGGACAGGGACTACTATGGCTACACCTTC.